This T cell receptor (beta chain) was recorded in a study of beta chain features in type 1 diabetes. Study-level background: Patients shared similar age, gender and cell yields with healthy donors.

Germline-derived CDR1 and CDR2 are SGHKS and YYEKEE (reference sequence). This CDR3 is 14 amino acids long. Trimming shortened V by 4 bases and J by 0 bases, and 10 bases separated the two germline ends. In total, each donor contributed a single heparinised blood draw that averaged roughly 100 mL. Sorting of CD4+ naive, central memory, regulatory and stem cell-like memory cells was performed via CD45RO/CCR7/CD25/CD127/CD95/CD27. TCRB transcripts that were expressed got sequenced, as all of the isolated RNA had been reverse transcribed. Naive, central memory and regulatory T cell samples came to a mean of approximately 4 million reads. Method: immunoSEQ multiplex PCR; TCRdb's copy keeps in-frame clones and lacks some. The data contain just over 600,000 clones, around a sixth of them seen just once; the ten biggest clones take up about 0.097%.

The sequencing input was naive CD4+ T cells from blood. This TCR came from a man between 18 and 35 years old in good health. The genes are TRBV5-5 and TRBJ1-2; D unresolved. Written as DNA, the CDR3 is TGTGCCAGCAGCACGGACGGTCCTAACTATGGCTACACCTTC. Translated: CASSTDGPNYGYTF.